This T cell receptor beta chain derives from a study of control samples from healthy donors and cancer patients. Sequencing used immunoSEQ multiplex PCR; TCRdb keeps in-frame clones, though not all of them. Of over 150,000 clones in the sample, 90% to 95% were seen once. Per germline, CDR1 SEHNR and CDR2 FQNEAQ (reference sequence). The CDR3 spans 13 residues. Trimming shortened V by 0 bases and J by 5 bases, and 5 bases separated the two germline ends. V usage is TRBV7-9 and J usage is TRBJ1-5; D remains ambiguous. The source is a woman younger than 30 in good health. Sequenced: blood. The DNA for the CDR3 is TGTGCCAGCAGCTTAGCCGGGGATCAGCCCCAGCATTTT. Protein sequence: CASSLAGDQPQHF.